Given below is one T cell receptor (beta chain) in context. It lacks a known antigen. Base qualities are not provided; no much larger clone lies one nucleotide away. Using the deep immunoSEQ assay, TCR CDR3 regions were amplified from genomic DNA by multiplex PCR. Extracted genomic DNA from each cell subset was spread evenly across all wells of several immunoSEQ 96-well plates, with each plate serving as a replicate. For sorted subsets, approximately 0.2 ug of genomic DNA, equivalent to some 33,000 T cell genomes, went into each replicate PCR. Purified libraries were measured with a Qubit 3.0 fluorometer, size-checked on a Bioanalyzer 2100, and measured again with the KAPA Library Quantification kit. Each immunoSEQ 96-well plate was sequenced on its own single-read 150-cycle Illumina NextSeq 550 flow cell. Concerning the study's data processing: The immunoSEQ output contained only junctional sequences without quality scores, so filtering could not match that applied to full-length reads. To assign V/J genes and CDR3, sequences were annotated against IMGT germline references using PyIR, a Python wrapper for IgBLAST v1.9. Reads with weak V/J assignments (E-value above 1e-6), missing CDR3, stop codons, out-of-frame junctions, or ambiguous translated residues were removed. V3J clonotypes were defined by identical inferred V gene, J gene, and CDR3 amino acid sequence. To compute the percentage overlap between repertoires, the number of shared unique clonotypes was divided by the size of the smaller repertoire. Richness of each repertoire was evaluated using RTK rarefaction, the Chao1 estimator, and Recon v2.1 estimates of unobserved clonotypes. OLGA was used to compute generation probabilities for all TCRbeta clonotypes that the gDNA method yielded from a handful of donors. Held by TCRdb, this immuneACCESS table contains in-frame sequences only and omits some clones. Under half of the omission traces to an unresolved V gene where checked; the cause of the rest is unknown. That table supplies the V and J calls and clone size; D and trimming were determined from the DNA. In all, the sample holds a few million clones, and more than 80% of those were seen once. The top ten constitute about 0.39% of the sample.

The source of the sample is a study of shared clonotypes between healthy human individuals (dated by TCRdb to the early 2020s). For the wider study: Three men and two women, aged 18 to 49 years, made up the cohort. For each donor, three plates each were used for CD4 naive and CD4 memory, two plates were used for CD8 naive, and one plate was used for CD8 memory. To estimate repertoire size and how much clonotype sharing occurs between individuals, the study deeply sequenced the blood TCR repertoires of 4 to 6 healthy adults. Different laboratories and diverse techniques were used to prepare libraries and sequence TCR repertoires, to increase sequencing depth and limit assay-specific biases. Between about 0.85 and 9.5 billion PBMCs per donor were obtained by leukapheresis.

What the research found in general, with its limitations: Pairwise subsampling indicated that sequencing depth was expected to affect the degree of clonotype sharing among donors. Because the study included a small number of donors, the genetic and exposure-history diversity represented was limited. Sampling was restricted to blood, and TCR repertoires in tissues likely differ from the TCR repertoires found in blood. Rarefaction of sorted-subset datasets indicated incomplete sequencing despite the large sequencing depth. Naive subsets generally had larger estimated clonotype richness than memory subsets. Compared with non-shared clonotypes, the clonotypes found in all four sorted-subset donors had higher generation probabilities. Sharing across a handful of donors was observed for around 4.8% of naive CD4, 3% to 3.5% of naive CD8, 2% to 2.5% of memory CD4, and about 0.39% of memory CD8 clonotypes.

Healthy HIV-negative adults with no recently reported acute infections or vaccinations were included as donors. All donors were Caucasian adults living in Nashville, Tennessee, USA. CD4+ T cells were enriched through magnetic negative selection, after which naive cells were positively selected on CD45RA and the remaining negative fraction served as the memory subset. Blood was obtained by leukapheresis, after which PBMCs were separated by Ficoll-Histopaque density gradient centrifugation and cryopreserved in liquid nitrogen vapor phase. Purity and quantity of every magnetically sorted T cell population were checked by analytical flow cytometry. Genomic DNA was isolated from every sorted fraction and measured by UV absorbance on a Nanodrop 2000c. V trim: 6 bases; J trim: 1 base; unmatched bases: 2. The CDR3 holds 13 amino acids from the cysteine to the phenylalanine. The sequence is cut down to CDR3 DNA, 39 bases in frame from base 1. From a lookup of the germline V gene, CDR1 and CDR2 are ENHRY and SYGVKD.

The sequence came from a man between 18 and 29 years old in good health. Some clones in this sample may be carry-over from other donors' samples. The chain joins TRBV10-3 to TRBJ2-5; the junction holds 7 bases that match TRBD2. Input material: naive CD4+ T cells from PBMCs. Taken with the paper, the label for cell subset or site translates to: CD45RA+ positively selected. The DNA is as follows: TGTGCCATCAGGGCGGGAGTCCAAGAGACCCAGTACTTC. This yields the protein CAIRAGVQETQYF.